The rows below give T cell receptor beta chains drawn from one sample of a study of shared clonotypes between healthy human individuals. This table comes from immunoSEQ multiplex PCR, and its TCRdb copy is limited to in-frame clones, with some not included. The sample shows some 200,000 clones, approximately 62% of them seen only once. Specimen: memory CD4+ T cells sorted from blood. The receptors were sampled from a man in his thirties or forties in good health. Each CDR3 is given with its conserved first and last residue. A D gene is named only where the DNA matches it firmly. Clone size is shown for a subset of rows, as once, few, many or a class of expanded clone.

D,J,V,size,DNA,CDR3
.,TRBJ2-7,TRBV7-9,.,TGTGCCAGCAGCCAGGACCGCGGCCTCTACGAGCAGTACTTC,CASSQDRGLYEQYF
.,TRBJ2-4,TRBV6-1,.,TGTGCCAGCAGGCTAGCCAAAAACATTCAGTACTTC,CASRLAKNIQYF
.,TRBJ2-3,TRBV30,few,TGTGCCTGGAGGAGATTTGCGACAGGTCGACGCACAGATACGCAGTATTTT,CAWRRFATGRRTDTQYF
.,TRBJ1-1,TRBV7-2,.,TGTGCCAGCAGCTTTAGTGGGGCGGGCACTGAAGCTTTCTTT,CASSFSGAGTEAFF
.,TRBJ2-7,TRBV5-6,.,TGTGCCAGCAGCTTGGGGCGGATCTCCTACGAGCAGTACTTC,CASSLGRISYEQYF
TRBD2,TRBJ2-7,TRBV6-1,.,TGTGCCAGCAGTGTGGGACTAGCGGTAGCCTACGAGCAGTACTTC,CASSVGLAVAYEQYF
.,TRBJ1-1,TRBV5-1,.,TGCGCCAGCAGCTTGTGGGGGGGCTTAGACACTGAAGCTTTCTTT,CASSLWGGLDTEAFF
.,TRBJ1-1,TRBV29-1,.,TGCAGTGGGGGGGATACTGAAGCTTTCTTT,CSGGDTEAFF
TRBD2,TRBJ2-7,TRBV28,.,TGTGCCAGCAGTTCCGGGAGGGCCGTTTACGAGCAGTACTTC,CASSSGRAVYEQYF
TRBD2,TRBJ2-3,TRBV7-8,many,TGTGCCAGCAGCTTAGTAGCTAGCGGAGGAACTAGCACAGATACGCAGTATTTT,CASSLVASGGTSTDTQYF
.,TRBJ2-3,TRBV6-5,.,TGTGCCAGTTCCCGGGGCACAGATACGCAGTATTTT,CASSRGTDTQYF
.,TRBJ2-3,TRBV11-2,.,TGTGCCAGCAGCCCCCGACTAGATACTAGCACAGATACGCAGTATTTT,CASSPRLDTSTDTQYF
.,TRBJ2-7,TRBV9,.,TGTGCCAGCAGCGTAGGGCTAGCGTCCGGTTCCCTACTTTACGAGCAGTACTTC,CASSVGLASGSLLYEQYF
.,TRBJ2-1,TRBV7-2,.,TGTGCCAGCAGCTTAGTAGGGGGACACTACAATGAGCAGTTCTTC,CASSLVGGHYNEQFF
.,TRBJ1-5,TRBV5-8,many,TGTGCCAGCAGCTTGGGTCGCCACAATCAGCCCCAGCATTTT,CASSLGRHNQPQHF
.,TRBJ2-1,TRBV15,.,TGTGCCACCAGCAGAGCGGGGGTAGGAGGTGGGGAGCAGTTCTTC,CATSRAGVGGGEQFF
TRBD2,TRBJ2-7,TRBV5-4,.,TGTGCCAGCAGCTTTGGGTTACTCGGGAGGGCCTCTGGTGAGCAGTACTTC,CASSFGLLGRASGEQYF
TRBD1,TRBJ1-1,TRBV18,few,TGTGCCAGCTCACCACCTTTGGGGGACAGGGATCGCCCTTTCTTT,CASSPPLGDRDRPFF
.,TRBJ1-3,TRBV7-8,.,TGTGCCAGCAGCGCGTCCGGGGCCTGGTTGTCCGGAAACACCATATATTTT,CASSASGAWLSGNTIYF
.,TRBJ1-2,TRBV6-1,.,TGTGCCAGCAGTGAAGTGAAGGGGAGCGACTATGGCTACACCTTC,CASSEVKGSDYGYTF
.,TRBJ2-3,TRBV7-6,few,TGTGCCAGCAGCCACCCTAGCACAGATACGCAGTATTTT,CASSHPSTDTQYF
TRBD2,TRBJ2-3,TRBV6-4,.,TGTGCCAGCAAACTAGCGGGAGGGAGTTCAGATACGCAGTATTTT,CASKLAGGSSDTQYF
.,TRBJ1-2,TRBV29-1,.,TGCAGCGTTGAGAGGGGTAGCTATGGCTACACCTTC,CSVERGSYGYTF
.,TRBJ1-2,TRBV2,.,TGTGCCAGCAGTGAAGGGCACTATGGCTACACCTTC,CASSEGHYGYTF
TRBD1,TRBJ1-1,TRBV5-4,many,TGTGCCAGCAGCGTACCGGGACAGGGCCCTGGGAACACTGAAGCTTTCTTT,CASSVPGQGPGNTEAFF
.,TRBJ1-1,TRBV7-7,few,TGTGCTAGCAGCCCTGTACAAGGGGGTAACACTGAAGCTTTCTTT,CASSPVQGGNTEAFF
.,TRBJ1-2,TRBV29-1,.,TGCAGCGTTGGCGGACGGAACTATGGCTACACCTTC,CSVGGRNYGYTF
.,TRBJ1-3,TRBV18,.,TGTGCCAGCTCACCGGGAAGCGGAAACACCATATATTTT,CASSPGSGNTIYF
.,TRBJ2-3,TRBV5-1,.,TGCGCCAGCAGCTCCCAACATGGAGATACGCAGTATTTT,CASSSQHGDTQYF
TRBD1,TRBJ1-5,TRBV30,few,TGTGCCTGGAGTGTACAGAGACAGGGTCGCGGCAATCAGCCCCAGCATTTT,CAWSVQRQGRGNQPQHF
.,TRBJ2-2,TRBV2,.,TGTGCCAGCAGTGAACTGCGGGCGGACCTCACCGGGGAGCTGTTTTTT,CASSELRADLTGELFF
.,TRBJ2-2,TRBV6-6,.,TGTGCCAGCAACTCAGCGGCGGGCACCGGGGAGCTGTTTTTT,CASNSAAGTGELFF
.,TRBJ1-4,TRBV5-1,.,TGCGCCAGCAGCTTAACGGGGCCAGGGGAAAAACTGTTTTTT,CASSLTGPGEKLFF
TRBD2,TRBJ2-1,TRBV4-3,once,TGCGCCAGCAGCCGTACGACTAGCGGGAGGAATGAGCAGTTCTTC,CASSRTTSGRNEQFF
TRBD2,TRBJ2-7,TRBV5-5,.,TGTGCCAGCAGCTTAGCGGGGGTGCACTACGAGCAGTACTTC,CASSLAGVHYEQYF
TRBD2,TRBJ2-7,TRBV9,few,TGTGCCAGCAGCGTCCGAGCGGGAGGGGTCCACGAGCAGTACTTC,CASSVRAGGVHEQYF
.,TRBJ1-1,TRBV7-9,few,TGTGCCAGCAGCTTAAAGGTGAACACTGAAGCTTTCTTT,CASSLKVNTEAFF
TRBD2,TRBJ2-1,TRBV9,.,TGTGCCAGCAGCGTAGCTGAGGCGGGAGCCCAGTTCTTC,CASSVAEAGAQFF
.,TRBJ2-1,TRBV6-6,few,TGTGCCAGCAGCCCCCACAGCCCGGAGAATGAGCAGTTCTTC,CASSPHSPENEQFF
TRBD1,TRBJ1-2,TRBV7-2,.,TGTGCCAGCAGCTTAGTAGGGGGACAGACGCGTCTCTCTAATGGCTACACCTTC,CASSLVGGQTRLSNGYTF